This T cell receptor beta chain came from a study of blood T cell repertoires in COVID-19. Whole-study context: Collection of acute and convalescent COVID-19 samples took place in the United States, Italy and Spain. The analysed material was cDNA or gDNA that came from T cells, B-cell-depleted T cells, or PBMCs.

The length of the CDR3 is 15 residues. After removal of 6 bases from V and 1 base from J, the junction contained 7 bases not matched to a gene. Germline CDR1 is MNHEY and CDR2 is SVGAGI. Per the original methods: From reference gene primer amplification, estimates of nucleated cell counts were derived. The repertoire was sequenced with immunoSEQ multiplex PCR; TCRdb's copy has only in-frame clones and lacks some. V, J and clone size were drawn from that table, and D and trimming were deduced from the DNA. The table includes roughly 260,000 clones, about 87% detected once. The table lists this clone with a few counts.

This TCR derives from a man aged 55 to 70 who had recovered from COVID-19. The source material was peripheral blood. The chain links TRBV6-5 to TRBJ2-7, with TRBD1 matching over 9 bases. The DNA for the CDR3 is TGTGCCAGCAGCTCCGGGACAGGGCCTTCCTACGAGCAGTACTTC. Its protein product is CASSSGTGPSYEQYF.